The rows below give T cell receptor beta chains drawn from one sample of a study of Graves' ophthalmopathy and Graves' hyperthyroidism. TCRdb called the multiplex PCR reads again in MiXCR, with one record for every CDR3 protein. The table has around 670,000 distinct CDR3 sequences, 40% seen once. Sequencing used peripheral blood. These receptor sequences come from an adult man with Graves' ophthalmopathy. Each CDR3 is given without its conserved first and last residue. For some rows the clone size is stated as once, few or many, or as a class when expanded; others skip it.

clone_size,v_call,cdr3_aa
.,TRBV2,ASRNVGRSEQY
.,TRBV20-1,SARRGARNQPQH
.,TRBV6-5,ASSTPWPESYGYT
few,TRBV19,ASSIGTPSYEQY
.,TRBV20-1,SARVRKGSYEQY
.,TRBV7-2,ASSSGQGQGQETQY
.,TRBV7-2,ASSFRTGTDTQY
.,TRBV29-1,SVGNSYEQNEKLF
.,TRBV10-3,ASTDVRQTNSYEQY
.,TRBV10-2,ACSAPGTGQETQY
few,TRBV7-8,ASSLLINMGSYEQY
few,TRBV12-5,ASGSWDSSYEQY
.,TRBV2,ASSLSRGGTGANVLT
.,TRBV2,ASSFRGARGYT
.,TRBV20-1,SAGKREGLDEQY
.,TRBV2,ASSPRSQPQY
.,TRBV20-1,SARGISNYEQY
.,TRBV6-4,ASSENGGNTEAF
few,TRBV7-3,ASSLRIGVYEQY
.,TRBV12-3/TRBV12-4,ASSTRQGPFSGANVLT
once,TRBV20-1,SAGPLADQGQGTQY
.,TRBV2,ASSEDPFTGGELF
once,TRBV12-3/TRBV12-4,ASSLTGLNTETQY
.,TRBV10-3,AISESRDSNYGYT
.,TRBV2,AGSEARGWGNEKLF
once,TRBV11-1,ASSLARGGAF
.,TRBV10-3,ASSYSRTGYGYT
few,TRBV5-6,ASSLNYGAQETQY
.,TRBV7-2,ASSPTRANVLT
.,TRBV7-9,ASSLSTQETQY
.,TRBV20-1,SARARQGIGNQPQH
.,TRBV19,ASSIRQGSPYEQY
few,TRBV20-1,SARDHWAGPNTGELF
.,TRBV25-1,ASSSPQGSTGELF
many,TRBV29-1,SVAGQGIGETQY
many,TRBV20-1,SADIAGVGETQY
many,TRBV7-2,ASSLGGTGNYGYT
few,TRBV7-8,ASSPGRGQRNQPQH
.,TRBV7-8,ASSLPGAAETQY
few,TRBV7-9,ASSLGASGKETQY
.,TRBV10-3,AIRSRRVQETQY
.,TRBV15,ATSRGNGFRAF
many,TRBV29-1,SVEDRQGYNSPLH
.,TRBV7-6,ASSLGPTANTGELF
.,TRBV7-8,AISLAQGQETQY
few,TRBV7-2,ASSLNAGDYT
.,TRBV2,ASSLPGQPWEQY
few,TRBV7-2,ASSLDRGAHEQY
few,TRBV10-3,ASRPTISGNTIY
.,TRBV7-2,ASSLAGTGDEQY
.,TRBV7-9,ASSPPRTSGTRELF
.,TRBV19,ASSWTRGYT
many,TRBV7-3,ASSLIPLLAKEETQY
few,TRBV7-2,ASTRFQDRGTGNTIY
.,TRBV13,ASSLGTGDYSNQPQH
many,TRBV10-3,ASSYDENTEAF
.,TRBV20-1,SAASGFHTGELF
many,TRBV20-1,SARPRLGYT
.,TRBV2,ASRSLRATEAF